The 20 T cell receptor beta chains reported below all come from one sample, sequenced in a study of T cell repertoires in cytomegalovirus infection. One entry per CDR3 protein results from TCRdb running MiXCR on the reads. Of over 300,000 distinct CDR3 sequences in the sample, around a sixth were seen once. Sequenced sample: PBMCs. All receptors come from a human donor in good health (CMV status not recorded). Some clones in this sample may be carry-over from other donors' samples.

This clonotype was observed a few times. The rearrangement uses TRBV20-1 and TRBJ2-5, with 9 positions matching TRBD1. V shed 5 bases and J 4 bases; nucleotides not matched to a gene: 20. This CDR3 comprises 18 residues. The germline CDR1 and CDR2 sequences are DFQATT and SNEGSKA (reference sequence). The CDR3 protein is CSAPSTAPGTGWRETQYF. CDR3 in DNA: TGCAGTGCTCCCTCAACAGCCCCCGGGACAGGGTGGAGAGAGACCCAGTACTTC.

The genes are TRBV19 and TRBJ2-2; D ambiguous. Germline V gives CDR1 LNHDA, CDR2 SQIVND (reference sequence). The CDR3 contains 14 residues. Trimming removed 3 bases from V and 6 bases from J, with 11 bases in between. The CDR3 is CASSISVSSGELFF. The DNA of the CDR3 is TGTGCCAGTAGTATTTCAGTTTCTTCCGGGGAGCTGTTTTTT.

The chain joins TRBV28 to TRBJ2-3, with TRBD2 identical over 13 bases. The CDR3 spans 15 residues. The V gene's germline CDR1 is MDHEN and CDR2 SYDVKM. V lost 6 bases and J lost 0; bases outside the gene matches: 0. The CDR3 region has the DNA TGTGCCAGCAGGGGACTAGCGGGAAGCACAGATACGCAGTATTTT. Residues: CASRGLAGSTDTQYF.

The chain has TRBV28 and TRBJ2-5; 9 bases fit TRBD1. Germline values: CDR1 MDHEN, CDR2 SYDVKM. The V gene end was trimmed by 0 bases and the J gene end by 2 bases; junction bases not matched to a gene: 1. CDR3 length equals 15 residues. The CDR3 coding sequence is TGTGCCAGCAGTTTATGGGGGACAGGGCAAGAGACCCAGTACTTC. It is translated as CASSLWGTGQETQYF.

The chain couples TRBV4-3 to TRBJ1-1; TRBD1 is a possible D gene (6 bases). This CDR3 has 13 residues. Germline V gives CDR1 LGHNA, CDR2 YSLEER. Trimming pared 1 base from V and 6 bases from J, leaving 9 bases between. For the CDR3, the DNA is TGCGCCAGCAGCCAAGGGCCAGGGGCTGAAGCTTTCTTT. Its translation is CASSQGPGAEAFF.

This clonotype showed up just once. The genes are TRBV4-3 and TRBJ2-1; 9 bases are shared with TRBD1. Germline V gene lookup returns CDR1 LGHNA and CDR2 YSLEER. The trim removed 0 bases at V and 5 bases at J, leaving 8 bases unmatched. The CDR3 has 17 amino acids. In nucleotides, the CDR3 is TGCGCCAGCAGCCAAGATTTAGGACAGGGGAGAGACAATGAGCAGTTCTTC. This sequence encodes CASSQDLGQGRDNEQFF.

With respect to this clonotype: It may be a read error: a sequence one base away is much more abundant. CDR3 sequence reads: CVSSRLQGGDTEAFF. The CDR3, as DNA: TGTGTCAGCAGCCGATTACAGGGGGGAGACACTGAAGCTTTCTTT. The V and J genes are TRBV7-2 and TRBJ1-1; 8 nucleotides line up with TRBD1. The CDR3 is made up of 15 amino acids. The V gene's germline CDR1 is SGHTA and CDR2 FQGNSA. Combining the CDR3 with reference TRBV7-2 and TRBJ1-1 gives the whole variable domain GAGVSQSPSNKVTEKGKDVELRCDPISGHTALYWYRQSLGQGLEFLIYFQGNSAPDKSGLPSDRFSAERTGGSVSTLTIQRTQQEDSAVYLCVSSRLQGGDTEAFFGQGTRLTVV.

This clonotype showed up just a few times. This chain uses TRBV20-1 with TRBJ2-7; 7 bases are shared with TRBD1. This CDR3 has 13 residues. The germline gives CDR1 DFQATT, CDR2 SNEGSKA (reference sequence). V was clipped by 4 bases and J by 4 bases; unmatched bases: 7. CDR3 loop: CSATRDREYEQYF. Here the CDR3 DNA reads TGCAGTGCTACCCGCGACAGGGAGTACGAGCAGTACTTC.

This clonotype has at least ten counts. The chain uses TRBV12-5 and TRBJ2-2; possible D gene TRBD1, 6 bases. V lost 4 bases and J 2 bases, leaving 17 bases between the germline ends. The CDR3 runs to 17 residues. Germline CDR1 is LGHNT and CDR2 is FRNRAP. The CDR3 coding sequence is TGTGCTAGTGGTTCTATCATTACAGGGCGAAACACCGGGGAGCTGTTTTTT. Encoded protein: CASGSIITGRNTGELFF.

This clonotype was seen repeatedly, ten times or more. The J gene is TRBJ2-1, the V gene TRBV7-2; D uncertain. Trimming shortened V by 6 bases and J by 8 bases, and 8 bases separated the two germline ends. Germline CDR1 SGHTA, CDR2 FQGNSA. The CDR3 sequence is 11 residues long. Here the CDR3 reads CASRRADEQFF. Written as DNA, the CDR3 is TGTGCCAGCAGAAGGGCGGATGAGCAGTTCTTC.

Many counts were recorded for this clonotype. The V gene is TRBV7-9, the J gene TRBJ2-3; D is perhaps TRBD1 (5 bases). The V end was cut by 4 bases, the J end by 0 bases, with 14 bases between. Germline values: CDR1 SEHNR, CDR2 FQNEAQ (reference sequence). CDR3 length: 16 amino acids. This CDR3 is CASSSRQPPSTDTQYF. The DNA for the CDR3 is TGTGCCAGCAGCTCCAGACAGCCGCCTAGCACAGATACGCAGTATTTT.

This clonotype has a count of ten or more. The chain couples TRBV7-2 to TRBJ2-3, with TRBD1 matching over 7 bases. Germline CDR1 SGHTA, CDR2 FQGNSA. The CDR3 totals 15 residues. J lost 1 base, V lost 2 bases, and 3 bases had no gene match. In DNA, the CDR3 is TGTGCCAGCAGCTTATCCGGACAGGGCACAGATACGCAGTATTTT. This codes for CASSLSGQGTDTQYF.

This clonotype turned up a few times. The genes are TRBV6-2 or TRBV6-3 and TRBJ1-5, with 7 bases lining up with TRBD1. The CDR3 extends over 14 amino acids. Germline CDR1 is MNHEY and CDR2 is SVGEGT. V shed 5 bases, J shed 2 bases, and the junction held 3 bases outside the gene matches. Here the CDR3 reads CASSDRVGNQPQHF. The CDR3 DNA reads TGTGCCAGCAGTGACAGGGTCGGCAATCAGCCCCAGCATTTT.

V usage is TRBV28 and J usage is TRBJ2-6, with TRBD2 matching over 7 bases. Germline assignment: CDR1 MDHEN and CDR2 SYDVKM. V trimming: 3 bases; J trimming: 4 bases; junction bases outside the gene matches: 3. The CDR3 has 15 residues. The CDR3 DNA reads as TGTGCCAGCAGTTTGGGGGGGAGGGGGGCCAACGTCCTGACTTTC. Its protein is CASSLGGRGANVLTF.

This clonotype appeared a few times. The chain uses TRBV2 and TRBJ1-6, with 9 positions matching TRBD1. Looked up from germline, CDR1 is SNHLY and CDR2 is FYNNEI. This CDR3 has 13 residues. Unmatched junction bases numbered 3, after V lost 5 bases and J lost 10 bases. The CDR3 sequence is CASSTGGGSPLHF. In DNA form, the CDR3 reads TGTGCCAGCAGTACAGGGGGCGGATCACCCCTCCACTTT.

The table lists this clonotype with many counts. V is TRBV7-2 and J is TRBJ2-3; no reliable D call. Germline CDR1 reads SGHTA; CDR2 reads FQGNSA. V was cut by 3 bases and J by 2 bases, with 3 bases left in between. The CDR3 totals 12 residues. As DNA, the CDR3 is TGTGCCAGCAGCTTTATCACAGATACGCAGTATTTT. It specifies CASSFITDTQYF.

The sample holds many counts of this clonotype. The chain has TRBV2 and TRBJ2-7; TRBD1 aligns across 11 bases. The germline CDR1 and CDR2 sequences are SNHLY and FYNNEI. The CDR3 totals 14 residues. V lost 7 bases, J lost 3 bases, and 5 bases stayed unmatched. The CDR3 reads CASNGQGAHYEQYF. The DNA for the CDR3 is TGTGCCAGCAATGGACAGGGGGCCCACTACGAGCAGTACTTC.

J is TRBJ1-1 and V is TRBV9, with a possible D match to TRBD1 (5 bases). The CDR3 spans 15 residues. V shed 0 bases and J shed 4 bases, with 13 bases lying between them. Germline V lookup: CDR1 SGDLS, CDR2 YYNGEE. CDR3 residues: CASSVGAGTGTEAFF. The CDR3 DNA sequence: TGTGCCAGCAGCGTAGGGGCAGGGACGGGCACTGAAGCTTTCTTT.

This clonotype was seen once. The chain employs TRBV20-1 and TRBJ1-4; no reliable D call. V was shortened by 0 bases and J by 4 bases, with 6 bases between the two germline ends. This CDR3 comprises 13 residues. Per germline, CDR1 DFQATT and CDR2 SNEGSKA (reference sequence). The CDR3 DNA sequence: TGCAGTGCTAGAGAGTCCCTTAATGAAAAACTGTTTTTT. It codes for CSARESLNEKLFF.

This chain joins TRBV6-2 or TRBV6-3 and TRBJ2-2; TRBD2 matches 7 bases. CDR1 is MNHEY and CDR2 is SVGEGT in the germline V gene. The CDR3 contains 13 residues. Trimming removed 6 bases from V and 4 bases from J; junction bases left unmatched: 2. In DNA, the CDR3 is TGTGCCAGCAGAAGGACTAGCACCGGGGAGCTGTTTTTT. Residues: CASRRTSTGELFF.